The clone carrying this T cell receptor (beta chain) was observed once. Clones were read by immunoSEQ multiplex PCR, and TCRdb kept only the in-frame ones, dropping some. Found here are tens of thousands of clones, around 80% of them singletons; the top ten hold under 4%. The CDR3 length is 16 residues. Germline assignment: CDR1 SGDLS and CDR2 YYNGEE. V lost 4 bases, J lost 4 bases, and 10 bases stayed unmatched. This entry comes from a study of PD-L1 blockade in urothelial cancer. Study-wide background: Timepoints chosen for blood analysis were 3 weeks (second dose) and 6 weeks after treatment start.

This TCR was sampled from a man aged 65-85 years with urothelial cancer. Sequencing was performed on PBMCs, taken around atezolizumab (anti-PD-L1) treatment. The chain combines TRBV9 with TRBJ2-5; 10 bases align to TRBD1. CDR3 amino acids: CASSRRLGQGGETQYF. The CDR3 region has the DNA TGTGCCAGCAGCCGACGGCTAGGACAGGGGGGAGAGACCCAGTACTTC.